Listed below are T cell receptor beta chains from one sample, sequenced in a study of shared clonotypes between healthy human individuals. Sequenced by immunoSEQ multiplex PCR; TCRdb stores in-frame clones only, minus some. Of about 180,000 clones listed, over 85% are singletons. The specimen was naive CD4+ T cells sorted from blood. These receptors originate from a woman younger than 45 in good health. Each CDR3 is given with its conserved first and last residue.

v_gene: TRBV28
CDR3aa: CASSHAGTGSNEQFF

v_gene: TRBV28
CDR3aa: CASRTGPNYGYTF

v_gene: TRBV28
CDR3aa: CASRLGQGLGSYEQYF

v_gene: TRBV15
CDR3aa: CATSSPGLGSGNTIYF

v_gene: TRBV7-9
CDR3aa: CASSLNGLKANEKLFF

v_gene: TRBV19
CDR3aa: CASRGQGAYEQYF

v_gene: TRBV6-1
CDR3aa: CASSEGGGYGYTF

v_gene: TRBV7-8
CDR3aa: CASSLELAGAYEQYF

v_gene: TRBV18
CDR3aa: CASSPDDGNQPQHF

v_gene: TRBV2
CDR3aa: CASSGRGGTGGYTF

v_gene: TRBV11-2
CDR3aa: CASSSWSGIYEQYF

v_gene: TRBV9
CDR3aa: CASSAGQTDNYGYTF

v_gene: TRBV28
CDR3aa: CASRCYGYTF

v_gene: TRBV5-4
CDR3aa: CASSLEGPRTGYTF

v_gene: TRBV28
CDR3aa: CASSLHREQYF

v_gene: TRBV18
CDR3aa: CASSPGRGADYGYTF

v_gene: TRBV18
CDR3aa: CASSPRTSGTDTQYF

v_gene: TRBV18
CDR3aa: CASSPGTSGLSSYNEQFF

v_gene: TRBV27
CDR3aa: CASRLLSGRGYHEQYF

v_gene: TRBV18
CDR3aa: CASSLRQGLETEAFF

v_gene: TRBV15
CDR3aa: CATSRGVQGNNEQFF

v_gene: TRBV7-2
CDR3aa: CASSLDSGSSEQYF

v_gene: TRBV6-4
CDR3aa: CASSASGGNEQFF

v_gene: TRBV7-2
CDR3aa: CASSFTGAHEQYF

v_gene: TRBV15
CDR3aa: CATSRKEDTQYF

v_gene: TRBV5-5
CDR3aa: CASSLVGGPGSPYGYTF

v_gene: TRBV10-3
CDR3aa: CAIRGSGGDTQYF

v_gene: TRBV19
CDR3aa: CASSLRRGGAGQPQHF

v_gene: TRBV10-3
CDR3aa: CAISEWEPGQVYF

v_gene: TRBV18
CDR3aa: CASSPVGQVGTYEQYF

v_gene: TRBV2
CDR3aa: CASSDGYNGNTIYF

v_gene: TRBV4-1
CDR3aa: CASSQEGRLNTEAFF

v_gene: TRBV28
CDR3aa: CASRDFAEAFF

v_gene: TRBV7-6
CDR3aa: CASSFGLYHTDTQYF

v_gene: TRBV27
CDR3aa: CASSSPSGRKHEQFF

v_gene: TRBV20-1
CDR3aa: CSARWGNTIYF

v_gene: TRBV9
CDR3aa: CASSVDSGANVLTF

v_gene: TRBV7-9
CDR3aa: CASRASYQNPVNEQFF

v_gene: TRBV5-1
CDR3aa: CASSLDTRLAGGLQSQFF

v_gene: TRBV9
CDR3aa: CASSVDGSYGYTF

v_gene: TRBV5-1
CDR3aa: CASSLGTEQYF

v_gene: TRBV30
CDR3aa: CAWSGDRSFGSYEQYF

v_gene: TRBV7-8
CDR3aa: CASSLLLAWYEQYF

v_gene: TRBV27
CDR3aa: CASSLRDTQYF

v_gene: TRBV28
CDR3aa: CASTSGANVLTF

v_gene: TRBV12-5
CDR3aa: CASGLVLGTHMNTEAFF

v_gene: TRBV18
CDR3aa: CASSSSGDSEAFF

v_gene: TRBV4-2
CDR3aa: CASSQNPTGGEKLFF

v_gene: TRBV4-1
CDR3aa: CASSNTGGRGTEAFF

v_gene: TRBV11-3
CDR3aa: CASSLDYITMVRNEKLFF

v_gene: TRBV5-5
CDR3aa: CASSLVQGMAGELFF

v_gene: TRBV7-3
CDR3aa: CASSPGLAGGRSDTQYF

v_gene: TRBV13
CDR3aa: CASSLWGSGANVLTF

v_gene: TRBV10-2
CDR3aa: CASSDGVREPILEQYF

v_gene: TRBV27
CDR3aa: CASRGSSGNSYEQYF

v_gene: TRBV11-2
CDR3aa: CASSLVEDTGELFF